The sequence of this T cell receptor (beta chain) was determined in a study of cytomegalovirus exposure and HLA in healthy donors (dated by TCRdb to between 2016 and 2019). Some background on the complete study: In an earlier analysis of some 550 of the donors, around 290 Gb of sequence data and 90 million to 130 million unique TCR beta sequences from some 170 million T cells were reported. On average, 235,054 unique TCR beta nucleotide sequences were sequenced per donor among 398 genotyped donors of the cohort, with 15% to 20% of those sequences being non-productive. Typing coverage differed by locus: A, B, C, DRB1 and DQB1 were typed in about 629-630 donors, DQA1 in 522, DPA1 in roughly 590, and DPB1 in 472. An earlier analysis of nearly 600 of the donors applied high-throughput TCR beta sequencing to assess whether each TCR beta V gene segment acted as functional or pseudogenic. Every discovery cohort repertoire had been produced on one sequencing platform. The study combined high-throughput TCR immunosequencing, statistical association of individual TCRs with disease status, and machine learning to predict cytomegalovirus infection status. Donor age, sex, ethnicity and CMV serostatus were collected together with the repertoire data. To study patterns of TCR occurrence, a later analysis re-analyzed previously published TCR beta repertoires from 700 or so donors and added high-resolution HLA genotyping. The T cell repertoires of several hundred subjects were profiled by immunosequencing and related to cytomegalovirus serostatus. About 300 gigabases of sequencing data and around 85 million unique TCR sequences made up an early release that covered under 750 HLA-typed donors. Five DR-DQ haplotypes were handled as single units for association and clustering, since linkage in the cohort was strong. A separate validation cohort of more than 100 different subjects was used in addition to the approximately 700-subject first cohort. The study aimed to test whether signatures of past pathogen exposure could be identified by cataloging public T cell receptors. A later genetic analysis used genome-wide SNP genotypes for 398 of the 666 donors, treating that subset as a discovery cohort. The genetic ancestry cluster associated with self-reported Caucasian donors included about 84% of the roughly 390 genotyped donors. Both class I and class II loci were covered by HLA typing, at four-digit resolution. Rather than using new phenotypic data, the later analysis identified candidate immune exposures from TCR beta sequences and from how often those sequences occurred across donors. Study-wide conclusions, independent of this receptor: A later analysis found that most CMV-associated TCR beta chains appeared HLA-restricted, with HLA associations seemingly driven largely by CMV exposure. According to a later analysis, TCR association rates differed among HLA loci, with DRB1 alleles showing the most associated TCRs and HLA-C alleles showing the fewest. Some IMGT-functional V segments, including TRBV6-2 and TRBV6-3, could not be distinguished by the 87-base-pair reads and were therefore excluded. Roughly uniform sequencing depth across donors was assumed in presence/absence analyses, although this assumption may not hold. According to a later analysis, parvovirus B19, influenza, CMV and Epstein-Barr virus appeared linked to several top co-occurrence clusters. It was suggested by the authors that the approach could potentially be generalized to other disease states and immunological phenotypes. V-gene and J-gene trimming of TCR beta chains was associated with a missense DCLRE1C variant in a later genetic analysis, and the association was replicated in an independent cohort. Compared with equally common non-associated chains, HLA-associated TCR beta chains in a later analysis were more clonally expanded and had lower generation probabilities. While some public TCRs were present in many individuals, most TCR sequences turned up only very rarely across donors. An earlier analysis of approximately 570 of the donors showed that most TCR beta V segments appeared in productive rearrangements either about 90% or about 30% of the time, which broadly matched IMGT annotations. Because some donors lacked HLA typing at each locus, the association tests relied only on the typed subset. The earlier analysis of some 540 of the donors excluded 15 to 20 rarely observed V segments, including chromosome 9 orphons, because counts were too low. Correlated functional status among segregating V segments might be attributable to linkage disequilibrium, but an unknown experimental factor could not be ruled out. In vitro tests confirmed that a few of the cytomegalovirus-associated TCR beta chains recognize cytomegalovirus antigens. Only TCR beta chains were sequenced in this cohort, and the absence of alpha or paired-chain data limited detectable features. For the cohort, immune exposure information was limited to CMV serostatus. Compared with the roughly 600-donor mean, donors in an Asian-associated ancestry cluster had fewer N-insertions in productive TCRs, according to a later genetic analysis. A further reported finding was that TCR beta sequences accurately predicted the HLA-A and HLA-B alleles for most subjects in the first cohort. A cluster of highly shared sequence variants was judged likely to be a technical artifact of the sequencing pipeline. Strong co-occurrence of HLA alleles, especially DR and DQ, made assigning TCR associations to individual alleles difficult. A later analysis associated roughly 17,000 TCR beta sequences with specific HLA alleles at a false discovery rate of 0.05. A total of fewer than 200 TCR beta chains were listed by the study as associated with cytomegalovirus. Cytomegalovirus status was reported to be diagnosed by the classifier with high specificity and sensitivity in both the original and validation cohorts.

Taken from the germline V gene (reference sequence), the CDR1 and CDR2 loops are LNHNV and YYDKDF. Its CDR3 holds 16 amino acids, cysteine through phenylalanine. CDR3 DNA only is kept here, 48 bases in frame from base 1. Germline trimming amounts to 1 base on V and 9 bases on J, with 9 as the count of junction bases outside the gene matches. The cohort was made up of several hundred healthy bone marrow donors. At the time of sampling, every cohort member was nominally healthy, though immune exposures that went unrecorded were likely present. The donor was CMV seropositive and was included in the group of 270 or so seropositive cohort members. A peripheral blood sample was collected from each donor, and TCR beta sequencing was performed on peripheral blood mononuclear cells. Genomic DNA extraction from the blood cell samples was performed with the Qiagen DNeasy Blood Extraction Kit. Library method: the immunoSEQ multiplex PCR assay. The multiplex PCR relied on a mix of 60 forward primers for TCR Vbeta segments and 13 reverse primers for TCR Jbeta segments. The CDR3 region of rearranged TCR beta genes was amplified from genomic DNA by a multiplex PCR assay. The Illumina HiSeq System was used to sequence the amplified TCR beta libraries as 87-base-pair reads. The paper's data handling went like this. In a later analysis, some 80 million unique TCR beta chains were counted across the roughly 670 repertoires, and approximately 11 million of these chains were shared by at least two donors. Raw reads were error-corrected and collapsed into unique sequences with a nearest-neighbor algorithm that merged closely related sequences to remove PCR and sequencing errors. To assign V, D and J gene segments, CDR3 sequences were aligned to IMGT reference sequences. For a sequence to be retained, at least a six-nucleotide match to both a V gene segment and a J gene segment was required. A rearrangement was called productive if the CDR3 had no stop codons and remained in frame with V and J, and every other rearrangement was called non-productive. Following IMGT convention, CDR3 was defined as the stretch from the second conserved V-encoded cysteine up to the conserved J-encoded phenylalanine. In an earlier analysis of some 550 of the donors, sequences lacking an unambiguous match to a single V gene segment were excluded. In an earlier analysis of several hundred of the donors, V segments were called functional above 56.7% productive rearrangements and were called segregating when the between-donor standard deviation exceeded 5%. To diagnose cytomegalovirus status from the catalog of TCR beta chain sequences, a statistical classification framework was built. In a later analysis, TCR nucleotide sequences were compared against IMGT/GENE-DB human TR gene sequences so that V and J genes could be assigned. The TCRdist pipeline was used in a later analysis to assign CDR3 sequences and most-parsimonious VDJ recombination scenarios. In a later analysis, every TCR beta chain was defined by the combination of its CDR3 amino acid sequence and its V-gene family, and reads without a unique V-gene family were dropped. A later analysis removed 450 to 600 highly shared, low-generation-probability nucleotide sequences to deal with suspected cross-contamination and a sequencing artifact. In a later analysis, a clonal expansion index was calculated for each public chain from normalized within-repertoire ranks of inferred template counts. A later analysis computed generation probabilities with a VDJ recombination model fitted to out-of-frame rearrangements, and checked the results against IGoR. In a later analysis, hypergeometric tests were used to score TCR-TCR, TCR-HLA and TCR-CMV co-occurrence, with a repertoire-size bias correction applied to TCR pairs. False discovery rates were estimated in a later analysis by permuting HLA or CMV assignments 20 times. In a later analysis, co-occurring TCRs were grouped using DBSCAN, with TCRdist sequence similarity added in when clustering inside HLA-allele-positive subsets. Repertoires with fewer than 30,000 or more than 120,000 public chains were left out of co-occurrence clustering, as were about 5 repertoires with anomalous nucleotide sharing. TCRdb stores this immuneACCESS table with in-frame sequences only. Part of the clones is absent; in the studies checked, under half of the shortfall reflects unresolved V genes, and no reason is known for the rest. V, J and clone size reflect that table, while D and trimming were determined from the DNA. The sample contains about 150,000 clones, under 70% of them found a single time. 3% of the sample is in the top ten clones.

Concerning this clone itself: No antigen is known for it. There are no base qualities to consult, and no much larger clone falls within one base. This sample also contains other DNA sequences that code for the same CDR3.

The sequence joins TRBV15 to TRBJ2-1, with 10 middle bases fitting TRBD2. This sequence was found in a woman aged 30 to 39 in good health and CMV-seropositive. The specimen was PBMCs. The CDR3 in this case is CATSRVLLAGEGEQFF. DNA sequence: TGTGCCACCAGCAGAGTTTTGCTAGCGGGGGAGGGTGAGCAGTTCTTC.